The rows below give T cell receptor beta chains drawn from one sample of a study of blood T cell repertoires in COVID-19. The protocol was immunoSEQ multiplex PCR, while the TCRdb copy is restricted to in-frame clones and leaves out a portion. The table includes 200,000 to 250,000 clones, under 95% detected once. The specimen sequenced was peripheral blood. The receptors here all came from a man aged 25 to 40 with acute or convalescent COVID-19. Both conserved end residues are part of each CDR3. A D gene is named only where the DNA matches it firmly. Clone size appears in some rows only: once, few, many, or a class for an expanded clone.

J gene: TRBJ1-1; D gene: TRBD1; V gene: TRBV5-1; clone size: NA; CDR3 DNA: TGCGCCAGCAGCGACAGGGCGAACACTGAAGCTTTCTTT; CDR3 protein: CASSDRANTEAFF
J gene: TRBJ1-2; D gene: NA; V gene: TRBV2; clone size: NA; CDR3 DNA: TGTGCCAGCAGTGAAAGGGCCAGGGTCGACGGCTACACCTTC; CDR3 protein: CASSERARVDGYTF
J gene: TRBJ2-7; D gene: NA; V gene: TRBV11-2; clone size: NA; CDR3 DNA: TGTGCCAGCAGCGTACTCCGGGACTCCCAGGGGGTCTACGAGCAGTACTTC; CDR3 protein: CASSVLRDSQGVYEQYF
J gene: TRBJ2-1; D gene: TRBD1; V gene: TRBV18; clone size: NA; CDR3 DNA: TGTGCCAGCTCACCACTACGGACAGGGGTGGACAATGAGCAGTTCTTC; CDR3 protein: CASSPLRTGVDNEQFF
J gene: TRBJ1-6; D gene: NA; V gene: TRBV5-6; clone size: NA; CDR3 DNA: TGTGCCAGCAGCTATTGGGAGGGGGTACAGGTTGGTACGGCCCTCCACTTT; CDR3 protein: CASSYWEGVQVGTALHF
J gene: TRBJ1-1; D gene: NA; V gene: TRBV5-6; clone size: NA; CDR3 DNA: TGTGCCAGCAGCCAAAGGGGCAGGTTGAACACTGAAGCTTTCTTT; CDR3 protein: CASSQRGRLNTEAFF
J gene: TRBJ2-5; D gene: TRBD1; V gene: TRBV11-3; clone size: NA; CDR3 DNA: TGTGCCAGCAGCGATGGGACAGGAGGGGCCCAGTACTTC; CDR3 protein: CASSDGTGGAQYF
J gene: TRBJ1-2; D gene: TRBD1; V gene: TRBV28; clone size: NA; CDR3 DNA: TGTGCCAGCAGTTTATCCGGACAGGGCCGGTATGGCTACACCTTC; CDR3 protein: CASSLSGQGRYGYTF
J gene: TRBJ2-6; D gene: TRBD1; V gene: TRBV9; clone size: once; CDR3 DNA: TGTGCCAGCAGCCCTAACAGGGGGCGGGGGGCCAACGTCCTGACTTTC; CDR3 protein: CASSPNRGRGANVLTF
J gene: TRBJ2-1; D gene: NA; V gene: TRBV5-4; clone size: NA; CDR3 DNA: TGTGCCAGCAGCTTGGGAGGAGCCTCAAATTACAATGAGCAGTTCTTC; CDR3 protein: CASSLGGASNYNEQFF
J gene: TRBJ2-5; D gene: NA; V gene: TRBV6-5; clone size: NA; CDR3 DNA: TGTGCCAGCAGAGGGTTGGGGCAGGTGGCCCAGTACTTC; CDR3 protein: CASRGLGQVAQYF
J gene: TRBJ2-3; D gene: TRBD2; V gene: TRBV27; clone size: once; CDR3 DNA: TGTGCCAGCAGTTTCCTTCTGGCAGCGGGGGGGCTGGGAGATACGCAGTATTTT; CDR3 protein: CASSFLLAAGGLGDTQYF
J gene: TRBJ2-4; D gene: NA; V gene: TRBV29-1; clone size: NA; CDR3 DNA: TGCAGCGTTGATGGAGGGATGGACATTCAGTACTTC; CDR3 protein: CSVDGGMDIQYF
J gene: TRBJ2-1; D gene: NA; V gene: TRBV5-5; clone size: once; CDR3 DNA: TGTGCCAGCAGCTTTAGCCGGGACATCAATGAGCAGTTCTTC; CDR3 protein: CASSFSRDINEQFF
J gene: TRBJ2-2; D gene: NA; V gene: TRBV19; clone size: NA; CDR3 DNA: TGTGCCAGTAGTATAACCAGGTCCACCGGGGAGCTGTTTTTT; CDR3 protein: CASSITRSTGELFF
J gene: TRBJ2-3; D gene: NA; V gene: TRBV9; clone size: NA; CDR3 DNA: TGTGCCAGCAGCGGTAGCTTCACAGATACGCAGTATTTT; CDR3 protein: CASSGSFTDTQYF
J gene: TRBJ2-7; D gene: NA; V gene: TRBV18; clone size: NA; CDR3 DNA: TGTGCCAGCTCACCTGAGCAGGGTCGCGAGCAGTACTTC; CDR3 protein: CASSPEQGREQYF
J gene: TRBJ2-3; D gene: NA; V gene: TRBV5-4; clone size: NA; CDR3 DNA: TGTGCCAGCAGCTTGGGACGGGACTCCCTTAGGCAGTATTTT; CDR3 protein: CASSLGRDSLRQYF
J gene: TRBJ2-7; D gene: NA; V gene: TRBV10-1; clone size: NA; CDR3 DNA: TGCGCCAGCAGTGATGGGGGGACGGTTTACGAGCAGTACTTC; CDR3 protein: CASSDGGTVYEQYF
J gene: TRBJ1-1; D gene: NA; V gene: TRBV5-1; clone size: NA; CDR3 DNA: TGCGCCAGCAGCTTGGGCAGTTTGAACACTGAAGCTTTCTTT; CDR3 protein: CASSLGSLNTEAFF
J gene: TRBJ1-6; D gene: NA; V gene: TRBV11-2; clone size: NA; CDR3 DNA: TGTGCCAGCAGCCCTCCGGGGACATCTAATTCACCCCTCCACTTT; CDR3 protein: CASSPPGTSNSPLHF
J gene: TRBJ1-4; D gene: NA; V gene: TRBV6-5; clone size: NA; CDR3 DNA: TGTGCCAGCAGTTACCGGGTCAGCCAACCGAGACTGTTTTTT; CDR3 protein: CASSYRVSQPRLFF
J gene: TRBJ2-5; D gene: TRBD2; V gene: TRBV18; clone size: NA; CDR3 DNA: TGTGCCAGCTCACCATTATCAGGAGCGGGAGGAGAGACCCAGTACTTC; CDR3 protein: CASSPLSGAGGETQYF
J gene: TRBJ2-2; D gene: NA; V gene: TRBV5-1; clone size: NA; CDR3 DNA: TGCGCCAGCAGCCGCCGAGGGCAAGCGAACACCGGGGAGCTGTTTTTT; CDR3 protein: CASSRRGQANTGELFF
J gene: TRBJ1-1; D gene: TRBD1; V gene: TRBV19; clone size: NA; CDR3 DNA: TGTGCCAGTAGTATAGTGAGACAGGGGGCCGCTGAAGCTTTCTTT; CDR3 protein: CASSIVRQGAAEAFF
J gene: TRBJ1-1; D gene: NA; V gene: TRBV6-5; clone size: NA; CDR3 DNA: TGTGCCAGCACCTGGCGGCTCACTGAAGCTTTCTTT; CDR3 protein: CASTWRLTEAFF
J gene: TRBJ2-1; D gene: NA; V gene: TRBV30; clone size: NA; CDR3 DNA: TGTGCCACGTCTAGCGCTAGCTCCTACAATGAGCAGTTCTTC; CDR3 protein: CATSSASSYNEQFF
J gene: TRBJ2-5; D gene: NA; V gene: TRBV19; clone size: NA; CDR3 DNA: TGTGCCAGTAGTATAGGACAGCCACAAGAGACCCAGTACTTC; CDR3 protein: CASSIGQPQETQYF
J gene: TRBJ1-5; D gene: NA; V gene: TRBV24-1; clone size: NA; CDR3 DNA: TGTGCCACCAGTGCCACAGACAGGCCCAATCAGCCCCAGCATTTT; CDR3 protein: CATSATDRPNQPQHF
J gene: TRBJ2-2; D gene: TRBD1; V gene: TRBV18; clone size: NA; CDR3 DNA: TGTGCCAGCTCACCAACCGGGACAGGGGTCACCACCGGGGAGCTGTTTTTT; CDR3 protein: CASSPTGTGVTTGELFF
J gene: TRBJ1-4; D gene: NA; V gene: TRBV10-3; clone size: NA; CDR3 DNA: TGTGCCATCAGTGGGAGTGGGGGCCCTGAAAAACTGTTTTTT; CDR3 protein: CAISGSGGPEKLFF
J gene: TRBJ1-2; D gene: NA; V gene: TRBV28; clone size: NA; CDR3 DNA: TGTGCCTGGCTCCTCTATGGCTACACCTTC; CDR3 protein: CAWLLYGYTF
J gene: TRBJ2-4; D gene: NA; V gene: TRBV11-2; clone size: NA; CDR3 DNA: TGTGCCAGCAGCTTACCTCAGGGGAAAAACATTCAGTACTTC; CDR3 protein: CASSLPQGKNIQYF
J gene: TRBJ1-1; D gene: NA; V gene: TRBV30; clone size: NA; CDR3 DNA: TGTGCCTGGAGCCGAAGTAGGGGAACTGAAGCTTTCTTT; CDR3 protein: CAWSRSRGTEAFF
J gene: TRBJ2-7; D gene: NA; V gene: TRBV18; clone size: NA; CDR3 DNA: TGTGCCAGCTCCGAGAGCCTGTACGAGCAGTACTTC; CDR3 protein: CASSESLYEQYF
J gene: TRBJ2-7; D gene: NA; V gene: TRBV7-9; clone size: NA; CDR3 DNA: TGTGCCAGCAGCTCTAAGGACAGCTCCTACGAGCAGTACTTC; CDR3 protein: CASSSKDSSYEQYF
J gene: TRBJ2-3; D gene: TRBD2; V gene: TRBV7-9; clone size: NA; CDR3 DNA: TGTGCCAGTAAGGCAGCGGGGGGGCCGCCAGATACGCAGTATTTT; CDR3 protein: CASKAAGGPPDTQYF
J gene: TRBJ2-2; D gene: NA; V gene: TRBV19; clone size: NA; CDR3 DNA: TGTGCCAGTAGTCGTAACAGGATTAGCACCGGGGAGCTGTTTTTT; CDR3 protein: CASSRNRISTGELFF
J gene: TRBJ1-6; D gene: NA; V gene: TRBV11-1; clone size: NA; CDR3 DNA: TGTGCCAGCAGCAAAAGGGGGAACAATTCACCCCTCCACTTT; CDR3 protein: CASSKRGNNSPLHF
J gene: TRBJ1-1; D gene: NA; V gene: TRBV6-5; clone size: once; CDR3 DNA: TGTGCCAGCACCAAGACAGTGAACACTGAAGCTTTCTTT; CDR3 protein: CASTKTVNTEAFF
J gene: TRBJ2-2; D gene: NA; V gene: TRBV6-5; clone size: NA; CDR3 DNA: TGTGCCAGCGTCAGGGGCACCGGGGAGCTGTTTTTT; CDR3 protein: CASVRGTGELFF
J gene: TRBJ1-2; D gene: NA; V gene: TRBV6-5; clone size: NA; CDR3 DNA: TGTGCCAGCAGCTTCAATGCACACCTTAACTATGGTTACACCTTC; CDR3 protein: CASSFNAHLNYGYTF
J gene: TRBJ2-1; D gene: TRBD2; V gene: TRBV11-2; clone size: NA; CDR3 DNA: TGTGCCAGCAGCTTCGCGGGGGGGCCGGGTGAGCAGTTCTTC; CDR3 protein: CASSFAGGPGEQFF
J gene: TRBJ1-2; D gene: NA; V gene: TRBV4-1; clone size: NA; CDR3 DNA: TGCGCCAGCAGCCATAACAATGGCTACACCTTC; CDR3 protein: CASSHNNGYTF
J gene: TRBJ2-7; D gene: TRBD2; V gene: TRBV4-1; clone size: once; CDR3 DNA: TGCGCCAGCAGCCAAGGGACTAGCGGGGCTAACGAGCAGTACTTC; CDR3 protein: CASSQGTSGANEQYF
J gene: TRBJ2-1; D gene: TRBD2; V gene: TRBV19; clone size: NA; CDR3 DNA: TGTGCCAGTACCCTTTTGGGCAGCGGGAGGGACAATGAGCAGTTCTTC; CDR3 protein: CASTLLGSGRDNEQFF